The clone carrying this T cell receptor (beta chain) was seen repeatedly, ten times or more. This record belongs to a study of T-cell reconstitution after alpha-beta-depleted transplantation in children. Construction of the TCRbeta library involved unique molecular identifiers. TCRdb called the PCR reads again in MiXCR, with one record for every CDR3 protein. The table shows around 190,000 distinct CDR3 sequences, with 6.6% occurring only once. CDR3 size: 18 residues. V dropped 4 bases and J dropped 8; count of bases not matched to a gene: 22. Looked up from germline, CDR1 is SQVTM and CDR2 is ANQGSEA.

V is TRBV29-1 and J is TRBJ2-1; 8 bases fit TRBD2. The sequence derives from a boy between 2 and 10 years old with acute lymphoblastic leukemia, due to receive a stem cell transplant. The source material was PBMCs, sampled before TCRalphabeta/CD19-depleted stem cell transplant. The CDR3 nucleotides are TGCAGCGTTGTGGATGGCCTAGCGGGCCCCCAGAGAGGGCATGAGCAGTTCTTC. It translates to CSVVDGLAGPQRGHEQFF.